The 10 T cell receptor beta chains listed next were all sequenced from one sample in a study of siplizumab effects on memory and regulatory T cells. Sequencing was performed with immunoSEQ multiplex PCR; in TCRdb, only in-frame clones are kept and a portion is missing. Among over 85,000 clones, about 93% were seen once, and the ten largest hold approximately 0.3%. The specimen sequenced was non-Treg CD4+ T cells sorted from blood. Receptors were obtained from a human donor in good health.

This chain connects TRBV10-3 to TRBJ2-2; D may be TRBD1 (6 bases). This CDR3 has 12 residues. CDR1 is ENHRY, CDR2 SYGVKD, per germline. Trimming shortened V by 10 bases and J by 5 bases, and 11 bases separated the two germline ends. CDR3 residues: CATQQGTGELFF. Here the CDR3 DNA reads TGTGCCACTCAACAGGGAACCGGGGAGCTGTTTTTT.

This chain links TRBV6-1 with TRBJ2-1; D is unclear. With 6 bases removed from V and 7 bases from J, the gap between germline ends came to 4 bases. The germline V gene encodes CDR1 MNHNS and CDR2 SASEGT. This CDR3 contains 10 residues. CDR3: CASSRNEQFF. CDR3 bases: TGTGCCAGCAGCAGGAATGAGCAGTTCTTC.

The rearrangement uses TRBV15 and TRBJ1-1, with D hard to call. Deletions cut 0 bases from V and 1 base from J, with 9 bases between. The CDR3 is 15 amino acids. Germline CDR1 and CDR2: LNHNV and YYDKDF (reference sequence). The CDR3 DNA follows: TGTGCCACCAGCAGAGATCTTACAGCGAACACTGAAGCTTTCTTT. It yields the protein CATSRDLTANTEAFF.

The J gene is TRBJ1-1, the V gene TRBV20-1; no clear D gene. This CDR3 contains 11 residues. Trimming left V 6 bases short and J 1 base short, with 6 bases between. Germline values: CDR1 DFQATT, CDR2 SNEGSKA (reference sequence). CDR3 region: CSALGNTEAFF. The CDR3 DNA reads as TGCAGTGCCTTAGGGAACACTGAAGCTTTCTTT.

The chain carries TRBV5-6 and TRBJ1-6; D remains ambiguous. The CDR3 sequence is 14 residues long. Germline V gene sequence: CDR1 SGHDT, CDR2 YYEEEE. V was pared by 4 bases and J by 7 bases, with 12 bases between. The CDR3 reads CASSLRDQNSPLHF. CDR3 DNA: TGTGCCAGCAGCCTCCGGGATCAAAATTCACCCCTCCACTTT.

The rearrangement joins TRBV7-8 to TRBJ2-3, with 7 nucleotides matching TRBD1. V was pared by 4 bases and J by 0 bases, with 7 bases of the junction left unmatched. The CDR3 has 16 amino acids. Germline V gene data show CDR1 as SGHVS and CDR2 as FQNEAQ. CDR3 loop: CASSSRQGPSTDTQYF. The CDR3 bases are TGTGCCAGCAGCTCCCGACAGGGCCCTAGCACAGATACGCAGTATTTT. The full variable domain, rest sourced from reference TRBV7-8 and TRBJ2-3, is GAGVSQSPRYKVAKRGQDVALRCDPISGHVSLFWYQQALGQGPEFLTYFQNEAQLDKSGLPSDRFFAERPEGSVSTLKIQRTQQEDSAVYLCASSSRQGPSTDTQYFGPGTRLTVL.

V is TRBV19 and J is TRBJ1-5; 8 positions match TRBD1. The germline CDR1 and CDR2 sequences are LNHDA and SQIVND (reference sequence). Trimming removed 3 bases from V and 2 bases from J; junction bases left unmatched: 6. This CDR3 region has 16 residues. CDR3 protein: CASSIRGRGGNQPQHF. The CDR3 nucleotides read TGTGCCAGTAGTATCAGGGGGCGCGGTGGCAATCAGCCCCAGCATTTT.

The chain joins TRBV19 to TRBJ1-3, with D tentatively TRBD1 (6 bases). CDR3 length equals 14 residues. The germline gives CDR1 LNHDA, CDR2 SQIVND (reference sequence). V lost 9 bases and J 0 bases, leaving 12 bases between the germline ends. CDR3 amino acids: CASADRYSGNTIYF. CDR3 DNA sequence: TGTGCCAGCGCGGACAGATACTCTGGAAACACCATATATTTT.

The chain is built from TRBV9 and TRBJ2-7, with TRBD2 matching 8 bases. CDR1 SGDLS and CDR2 YYNGEE come from the germline V gene. V lost 0 bases, J lost 4 bases, and 3 bases stayed unmatched. The CDR3 extends over 14 amino acids. The CDR3 DNA sequence: TGTGCCAGCAGCGTAGCGGGGGGGCCGTACGAGCAGTACTTC. Encoded protein: CASSVAGGPYEQYF.

The J gene is TRBJ1-5, the V gene TRBV6-5; tentatively, D is TRBD1 (5 bases). Trimming pared 2 bases from V and 3 bases from J, leaving 11 bases between. Germline loops: CDR1 MNHEY, CDR2 SVGAGI. The CDR3 is 15 residues long. The CDR3 reads CASSYSRGINQPQHF. For the CDR3, the DNA is TGTGCCAGCAGTTACAGCCGGGGGATCAATCAGCCCCAGCATTTT.